The clone carrying this T cell receptor beta chain has just one count. The table came from immunoSEQ multiplex PCR; TCRdb's copy has only in-frame clones and leaves some out. The table lists around 290,000 clones, approximately 88% of them singletons. This CDR3 spans 14 amino acids. Trimming pared 4 bases from V and 1 base from J, leaving 11 bases between. Germline lookup yields CDR1 SGDLS and CDR2 YYNGEE. The data are from a study of blood T cell repertoires in COVID-19. The receptor was isolated from a woman in her thirties who had recovered from COVID-19. The chain carries TRBV9 and TRBJ1-1; a weak D match, TRBD1 (6 bases). Sample: PBMCs or T cells enriched from blood (not recorded which). The CDR3 here is CASSTGQTNTEAFF. Here the CDR3 DNA reads TGTGCCAGCAGCACCGGACAGACGAACACTGAAGCTTTCTTT.